The 2 T cell receptor beta chains below all came from one sample that was sequenced in a study of CD8 T cells in ankylosing spondylitis. TCRdb processed the 5' RACE reads anew with MiXCR; each CDR3 protein has one entry. The sample lists a few hundred thousand distinct CDR3 sequences; roughly 20% were seen once. The sample consisted of blood, either unsorted or a sorted T cell fraction (not recorded which). These receptor sequences come from a male donor with ankylosing spondylitis or in good health (not recorded which).

This clonotype was detected only a few times. The chain recombines TRBV27 with TRBJ2-3; D not certain. Germline values: CDR1 MNHEY, CDR2 SMNVEV (reference sequence). The V and J ends lost 4 bases and 8 bases respectively, with 13 bases between them. The CDR3 totals 13 residues. Here the CDR3 DNA reads TGTGCCAGCAGTTCCCACGATCTCCGTACGCAGTATTTT. Amino acids: CASSSHDLRTQYF.

This clonotype occurred a few times. The CDR3 loop is CASSLLAGGDEKLFF. CDR3 in DNA: TGCGCCAGCAGCCTACTCGCAGGGGGCGATGAAAAACTGTTTTTT. The chain joins TRBV5-1 to TRBJ1-4; 8 bases fit TRBD1. Losses at the gene ends were 4 bases for V and 6 bases for J; bases not matched to a gene: 8. CDR3 length equals 15 residues. In germline, CDR1 is SGHRS, CDR2 YFSETQ.